Below are 21 T cell receptor beta chains sequenced from a single sample in a study of CD8+CD57+ T cells in acquired aplastic anemia. Genomic DNA, serving as template, underwent TCR beta VDJ and CDR3 profiling. TCRdb reprocessed the reads with MiXCR, giving one entry per CDR3 protein. The table includes hundreds of thousands of distinct CDR3 sequences, roughly 68% detected once. The specimen was sorted CD4+, CD8+, or CD8+CD57+ T cells (not recorded which) from PBMCs. The receptors here all came from a human donor in good health, serving as a control.

V and J are TRBV9 and TRBJ1-5, with D unclear. Germline CDR1 is SGDLS and CDR2 is YYNGEE. Trimming pared 4 bases from V and 14 bases from J, leaving 25 bases between. The CDR3 contains 15 residues. The CDR3 sequence: CASSHGPGLNQHKHF. The CDR3 DNA follows: TGTGCCAGCAGCCATGGGCCAGGCCTAAATCAGCACAAGCATTTT.

The gene calls are TRBV7-3 and TRBJ2-7; D might be TRBD1 or TRBD2, each matching 6 bases. Trimming cost V 2 bases and J 5 bases, with 10 bases left between them. The length of the CDR3 is 13 residues. Germline values: CDR1 SGHTA, CDR2 FQGTGA. CDR3: CASSLGGRNEQYF. The CDR3, as DNA: TGTGCCAGCAGCTTAGGGGGGCGGAACGAGCAGTACTTC.

The chain uses TRBV5-1 and TRBJ2-3; TRBD1 matches at 7 bases. J gave up 8 bases and V 4 bases, and 10 bases lay outside the gene matches. CDR3 size: 14 residues. CDR1 is SGHRS and CDR2 is YFSETQ in the germline V gene. The CDR3 sequence is CASSTGTVSGTQYF. The CDR3 DNA is TGCGCCAGCAGCACCGGGACAGTTTCGGGTACGCAGTATTTT.

J is TRBJ1-1 and V is TRBV19; weak D call: TRBD1 (5 bases). The CDR3 consists of 13 residues. From germline, CDR1 is LNHDA and CDR2 SQIVND (reference sequence). Written as DNA, the CDR3 is TGTGGCATTAGTAATAGGGGGAACACTGAAGCTTTCTTT. Amino acid sequence: CGISNRGNTEAFF.

With regard to this clonotype: The missing conserved phenylalanine or tryptophan at the end of this CDR3 makes a read error likely. This chain connects TRBV5-1 to TRBJ2-1; D ambiguous. The CDR3 spans 12 residues. V gave up 1 base and J gave up 6 bases, with 5 bases separating them. Germline CDR1 SGHRS, CDR2 YFSETQ. The CDR3 protein is CASSLSANEQFL. In DNA form, the CDR3 reads TGCGCCAGCAGCTTGTCTGCCAATGAGCAGTTCCTC.

V usage is TRBV15 and J usage is TRBJ2-5, with D unclear. CDR1 is LNHNV, CDR2 YYDKDF, per germline (reference sequence). Trimming stripped 1 base from V and 7 bases from J, with 4 bases between. The CDR3 totals 11 residues. CDR3 sequence (DNA): TGTGCCACCAGCAGAGTGGGGACCCAGTACTTC. Its translation: CATSRVGTQYF.

The V and J genes are TRBV9 and TRBJ1-6, with D uncertain. This CDR3 comprises 16 residues. The germline V and J ends were trimmed by 4 bases and 8 bases, with 19 bases remaining between them. Germline CDR1 SGDLS, CDR2 YYNGEE. The DNA of the CDR3 is TGTGCCAGCAGCACCTTCCGGATAGGCCTCCATTCACCCCTCCACTTT. It codes for CASSTFRIGLHSPLHF.

This clonotype was observed many times. The chain has TRBV6-5 and TRBJ2-3; D unclear. V was pared by 6 bases and J by 2 bases, with 12 bases between. Germline CDR1 MNHEY, CDR2 SVGAGI. The CDR3 loop spans 14 amino acids. CDR3 bases: TGTGCCAGCAGAACTCGGCTGTTCACAGATACGCAGTATTTT. This codes for CASRTRLFTDTQYF.

Worth noting for this clonotype: The CDR3 does not end in the conserved phenylalanine or tryptophan, so this is likely a read error. The limits of the CDR3 on the DNA are not certain, so only TCRdb's listed CDR3 is given. The rearrangement links TRBV2 to TRBJ2-6; the table calls TRBD2, which could not be checked here. The germline V gene encodes CDR1 SNHLY and CDR2 FYNNEI. The CDR3 is 8 amino acids in total, end residues counted. The CDR3 is CAISEPTS.

The rearrangement joins TRBV7-2 to TRBJ2-1; 7 bases align to TRBD2. J was trimmed by 8 bases and V by 5 bases; bases with no gene match: 12. The CDR3 length is 15 residues. The germline CDR1 and CDR2 sequences are SGHTA and FQGNSA. The CDR3 is CASSREARGRDEQFF. The CDR3 DNA is TGTGCCAGCAGCCGGGAGGCACGGGGTAGGGATGAGCAGTTCTTC.

The genes are TRBV7-2 and TRBJ1-1; D is possibly TRBD1 (5 bases). The CDR3 loop spans 16 amino acids. From germline, CDR1 is SGHTA and CDR2 FQGNSA. V lost 2 bases to trimming and J lost 11 bases, with 24 bases between them. CDR3 sequence: CASSLPPASGATDAFF. The CDR3 DNA reads as TGTGCCAGCAGCTTACCCCCGGCTAGCGGGGCCACAGATGCTTTCTTT. Together with reference TRBV7-2 and TRBJ1-1, the CDR3 gives the full variable domain: GAGVSQSPSNKVTEKGKDVELRCDPISGHTALYWYRQSLGQGLEFLIYFQGNSAPDKSGLPSDRFSAERTGGSVSTLTIQRTQQEDSAVYLCASSLPPASGATDAFFGQGTRLTVV.

This clonotype was seen at least ten times. This chain links TRBV19 with TRBJ1-1; D gene ambiguous. The germline V gene has CDR1 LNHDA and CDR2 SQIVND (reference sequence). Trimming left V 3 bases short and J 7 bases short, with 12 bases between. The CDR3 consists of 13 residues. The CDR3 DNA reads as TGTGCCAGTAGTATTCCCGCGCAGCGTGAAGCTTTCTTT. Protein: CASSIPAQREAFF.

This clonotype was observed once. This CDR3 is missing its conserved last phenylalanine or tryptophan, likely due to a read error. No DNA is shown, since the ends of the CDR3 on it are uncertain; the CDR3 is the one TCRdb lists. This CDR3 is CASGGLGNQPQHFGD. The V gene is TRBV2, the J gene TRBJ2-7; the D call in the table, TRBD1, was not verified against the DNA. 15 amino acids form the CDR3, both terminal residues included. Germline V gene lookup returns CDR1 SNHLY and CDR2 FYNNEI.

The CDR3 DNA is TGTGCCAGCACCAAGGGGGGCTATGGCTACACCTTC. This translates into CASTKGGYGYTF. This chain links TRBV7-2 with TRBJ1-2, with D perhaps TRBD1 (6 bases). CDR1 and CDR2 from the germline V gene are SGHTA and FQGNSA. The CDR3 is made up of 12 amino acids. V was shortened by 7 bases and J by 4 bases, with 10 bases between the two germline ends.

Points on this clonotype: Since no conserved phenylalanine or tryptophan closes the CDR3, a read error is the likely cause. The DNA is left out, because the CDR3 cannot be placed on it with certainty; the CDR3 is given as TCRdb lists it. The CDR3 loop is CASSALFSERIHL. The chain employs TRBV9 and TRBJ2-3. The germline V gene encodes CDR1 SGDLS and CDR2 YYNGEE. The CDR3 sequence runs 13 residues, both termini included.

This clonotype was picked up one time. In nucleotides, the CDR3 is TGTGCCAGCACCGCCGGAGGGTTAGACTCACCCCTCCACTTT. As protein: CASTAGGLDSPLHF. The chain couples TRBV5-4 to TRBJ1-6; D is undetermined. CDR1 is SGHNT and CDR2 is YYREEE in the germline V gene (reference sequence). The V and J ends lost 6 bases and 10 bases respectively, with 17 bases between them. CDR3 size: 14 residues.

This clonotype was seen only a few times. Because the CDR3 is missing its conserved closing phenylalanine or tryptophan, this is likely a read error. The limits of the CDR3 on the DNA are not certain, so only TCRdb's listed CDR3 is given. The chain has TRBV9 and TRBJ2-1; the table's TRBD2 call for D was not verified on the DNA. Germline V gene sequence: CDR1 SGDLS, CDR2 YYNGEE. The CDR3 is 9 amino acids in total, end residues counted. CDR3 sequence: CASSPRSSG.

About this clonotype: The junction does not match germline at one end; this may be a read error. The V and J genes are TRBV20-1 and TRBJ1-2, with D unclear. This CDR3 contains 15 residues. Germline V lookup: CDR1 DFQATT, CDR2 SNEGSKA (reference sequence). CDR3: CSAGDWTAINYGYTF. The CDR3 DNA sequence: TGCAGTGCTGGAGACTGGACGGCGATAAACTATGGCTACACCTTC.

Ten or more counts support this clonotype. The rearrangement joins TRBV20-1 to TRBJ1-3; 9 positions match TRBD1. J lost 2 bases, V lost 1 base, and 0 bases had no gene match. Germline-derived CDR1 and CDR2 are DFQATT and SNEGSKA (reference sequence). The CDR3 covers 14 residues. The CDR3 here is CSARGQGAGNTIYF. Here the CDR3 DNA reads TGCAGTGCTAGAGGACAGGGGGCTGGAAACACCATATATTTT.

This clonotype was observed many times. This chain links TRBV19 with TRBJ2-7; 7 nucleotides align to TRBD2. The trim removed 1 base at V and 0 bases at J, leaving 3 bases unmatched. The CDR3 totals 15 residues. Germline CDR1 and CDR2: LNHDA and SQIVND (reference sequence). The CDR3 sequence: CASSIGRGSSYEQYF. CDR3 in DNA: TGTGCCAGTAGTATAGGGCGGGGGAGCTCCTACGAGCAGTACTTC.

As for this clonotype: One end of the junction is discordant with germline, which a read error may explain. The V call is TRBV5-1, the J call TRBJ1-5, with D unclear. This CDR3 has 15 amino acids. CDR1 and CDR2 from the germline V gene are SGHRS and YFSETQ. This CDR3 is CASSLADGSGQPQHF. CDR3 DNA: TGTGCCAGCAGCTTAGCAGACGGGAGCGGTCAGCCCCAGCATTTT.